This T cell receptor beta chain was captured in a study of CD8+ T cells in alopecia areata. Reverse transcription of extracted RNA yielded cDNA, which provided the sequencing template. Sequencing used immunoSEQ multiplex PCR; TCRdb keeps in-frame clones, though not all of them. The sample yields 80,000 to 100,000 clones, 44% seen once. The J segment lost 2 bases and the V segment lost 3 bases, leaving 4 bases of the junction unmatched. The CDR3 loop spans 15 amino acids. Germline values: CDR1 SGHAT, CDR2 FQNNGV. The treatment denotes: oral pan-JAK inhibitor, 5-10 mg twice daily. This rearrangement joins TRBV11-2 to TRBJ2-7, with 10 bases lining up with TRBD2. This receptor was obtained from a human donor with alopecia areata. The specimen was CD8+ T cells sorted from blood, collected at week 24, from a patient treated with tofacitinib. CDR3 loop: CASSFSGRWPYEQYF. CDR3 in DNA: TGTGCCAGCAGCTTTAGCGGGAGGTGGCCCTACGAGCAGTACTTC.